This T cell receptor beta chain was profiled in a study of blood T cell repertoires in COVID-19. Enrollees, roughly 18 to 89 years old, lived in about two dozen US areas. Recovered status in Cohort 3 required two negative PCRs, clearance, or symptom resolution. Germline V CDR1 and CDR2: LNHDA, SQIVND (reference sequence). The CDR3 runs to 17 residues. The V and J ends lost 4 bases and 0 bases respectively, with 16 bases between them. This clone was seen only once. Per the study methods: Counts of nucleated cells, estimated from reference gene primer amplification, were obtained. The method was immunoSEQ multiplex PCR; TCRdb's version includes in-frame clones alone and lacks a portion of them. V and J calls and clone size come straight from that table; D and trimming were deduced from the DNA. The sample yields 150,000 to 200,000 clones, approximately 80% seen once.

This chain uses TRBV19 with TRBJ1-3, with D possibly matching TRBD1 (5 bases). The TCR originated in a woman aged 55-70 years who had recovered from COVID-19. Material for sequencing was PBMCs or T cells enriched from blood (not recorded which). Here the CDR3 DNA reads TGTGCCAGTAGTAAAGGTCCGAGGACATCCTCTGGAAACACCATATATTTT. Translated: CASSKGPRTSSGNTIYF.